The rows below give T cell receptor beta chains drawn from one sample of a study of early T cells in non-severe SARS-CoV-2 infection. Via MiXCR, TCRdb re-called the 5' RACE reads, giving one row per CDR3 protein. The sample has around 76,000 distinct CDR3 sequences; around 13% are singletons. The material sequenced was whole blood, taken at baseline. The receptors were sampled from an adult who was a healthcare worker with PCR-confirmed SARS-CoV-2 infection or an uninfected control (not recorded which). Each CDR3 is given with its conserved first and last residue. The order of the fields is CDR3 protein, V gene, J gene.

CDR3 protein: CASSLSQPAYGYTF
V gene: TRBV28
J gene: TRBJ1-2

CDR3 protein: CSAPGLASHNEQFF
V gene: TRBV20-1
J gene: TRBJ2-1

CDR3 protein: CASTSGTQISPLHF
V gene: TRBV2
J gene: TRBJ1-6

CDR3 protein: CASSKVGIRGENTEAFF
V gene: TRBV21-1
J gene: TRBJ1-1

CDR3 protein: CASSGPGDTIYF
V gene: TRBV9
J gene: TRBJ1-3

CDR3 protein: CASSAGLAEAYEQYF
V gene: TRBV9
J gene: TRBJ2-7

CDR3 protein: CASSLFSSGHNEQFF
V gene: TRBV28
J gene: TRBJ2-1

CDR3 protein: CASSRTSLEQFF
V gene: TRBV7-8
J gene: TRBJ2-1

CDR3 protein: CASSLSGSGANVLTF
V gene: TRBV28
J gene: TRBJ2-6

CDR3 protein: CSASDRLGSSYNEQFF
V gene: TRBV20-1
J gene: TRBJ2-1